This passage covers 8 T cell receptor beta chains from one sample sequenced in a study of PD-1 blockade in mismatch repair-deficient tumors. Only in-frame clones appear in the TCRdb table, and some are missing; sequencing was by immunoSEQ multiplex PCR. The sample lists roughly 38,000 clones; roughly 83% were seen once. Sample: PBMCs, taken about 40 weeks after starting pembrolizumab. The source of these receptors is an adult with mismatch repair-deficient cancer.

This clone was seen a single time. This CDR3 reads CASRGDQETQYF. For the CDR3, the DNA is TGTGCCAGCAGGGGAGACCAAGAGACCCAGTACTTC. V and J are TRBV28 and TRBJ2-5; possible D gene TRBD2, 5 bases. In germline, CDR1 is MDHEN, CDR2 SYDVKM. V gave up 6 bases and J gave up 0 bases, with 5 bases separating them. The CDR3 covers 12 residues.

The CDR3 DNA sequence: TGTGCCAGCAGTCTCGACAGGGGTAGCAATCAGCCCCAGCATTTT. This sequence encodes CASSLDRGSNQPQHF. This chain connects TRBV2 to TRBJ1-5; 8 bases align to TRBD1. Germline assignment: CDR1 SNHLY and CDR2 FYNNEI. The ends lost 5 bases at V and 0 bases at J; junction bases unmatched: 3. The CDR3 is 15 amino acids. Full variable domain (rest looked up from reference TRBV2 and TRBJ1-5): EPEVTQTPSHQVTQMGQEVILRCVPISNHLYFYWYRQILGQKVEFLVSFYNNEISEKSEIFDDQFSVERPDGSNFTLKIRSTKLEDSAMYFCASSLDRGSNQPQHFGDGTRLSIL.

The chain combines TRBV15 with TRBJ2-5; possibly TRBD1 for D (6 bases). The germline V gene encodes CDR1 LNHNV and CDR2 YYDKDF (reference sequence). The CDR3 consists of 16 residues. Trimming left V 0 bases short and J 0 bases short, with 11 bases between. CDR3 amino acids: CATSRDTGTYQETQYF. The CDR3 nucleotides are TGTGCCACCAGCAGAGATACAGGGACGTACCAAGAGACCCAGTACTTC. Full variable domain (outside the CDR3, taken from reference TRBV15 and TRBJ2-5): DAMVIQNPRYQVTQFGKPVTLSCSQTLNHNVMYWYQQKSSQAPKLLFHYYDKDFNNEADTPDNFQSRRPNTSFCFLDIRSPGLGDTAMYLCATSRDTGTYQETQYFGPGTRLLVL.

The chain couples TRBV27 to TRBJ2-7, with D hard to call. Germline CDR1 reads MNHEY; CDR2 reads SMNVEV (reference sequence). The CDR3 runs 13 residues. Trimming took 6 bases from V and 0 from J, leaving 9 bases between them. This CDR3 reads CASSREASYEQYF. The DNA for the CDR3 is TGTGCCAGCAGCCGAGAGGCCTCCTACGAGCAGTACTTC.

The V gene is TRBV25-1, the J gene TRBJ2-1; the match to TRBD2 covers 9 bases. The junction had 2 bases not matched to a gene; V was cut back by 3 bases and J by 8 bases. The CDR3 length is 13 residues. Germline loops: CDR1 MGHDK, CDR2 SYGVNS. CDR3 in DNA: TGTGCCAGCAGTGATAGCGGGAGAGATGAGCAGTTCTTC. It is translated as CASSDSGRDEQFF. The full variable domain, with the rest looked up from reference TRBV25-1 and TRBJ2-1, is EADIYQTPRYLVIGTGKKITLECSQTMGHDKMYWYQQDPGMELHLIHYSYGVNSTEKGDLSSESTVSRIRTEHFPLTLESARPSHTSQYLCASSDSGRDEQFFGPGTRLTVL.

The CDR3 here is CASSFSGRAWTGELFF. The CDR3 region has the DNA TGTGCCAGCAGTTTTAGCGGGAGGGCGTGGACCGGGGAGCTGTTTTTT. The V gene is TRBV6-5, the J gene TRBJ2-2, with TRBD2 matching over 11 bases. There are 16 residues in the CDR3. V shed 4 bases, J shed 5 bases, and the junction held 6 bases outside the gene matches. Per germline, CDR1 MNHEY and CDR2 SVGAGI.

The rearrangement uses TRBV6-5 and TRBJ1-6; no clear D gene. CDR3 length: 16 amino acids. Trimming cost V 3 bases and J 8 bases, with 17 bases left between them. Germline CDR1 MNHEY, CDR2 SVGAGI. CDR3 nucleotide sequence: TGTGCCAGCAGTTATTCGGGAAATTTGAAGGATTCACCCCTCCACTTT. Translated: CASSYSGNLKDSPLHF.

Regarding this clone: A read error may account for a junction end that differs from germline. The CDR3, as DNA: TGTGCCAGCGGTGAGGTCGGGGGACGGAGCAATCAGCCCCAGCATTTT. Its protein is CASGEVGGRSNQPQHF. The genes are TRBV6-1 and TRBJ1-5; TRBD1 might be the D (5 bases). CDR3 length: 16 residues. Germline CDR1 MNHNS, CDR2 SASEGT.